The entry below describes one T cell receptor (beta chain). Its antigen is undetermined. Germline CDR1 reads DFQATT; CDR2 reads SNEGSKA (reference sequence). The CDR3 sequence is 10 residues long. V lost 5 bases and J lost 6, with 5 bases in between. Donors were six healthy women in three monozygous twin pairs. These data are taken from a study of identical twins' blood T cells. Overall study findings and caveats: Abundant TCRbeta CDR3s overlapped more between twins than with unrelated donors. Even for out-of-frame TCRbeta, twins reportedly shared V gene usage much more than unrelated donors. Mainly, cloneset size products determined shared clonotypes, twins included.

A single record per CDR3 protein comes from TCRdb applying MiXCR to the 5' RACE reads. The sample lists fewer than 450,000 distinct CDR3 sequences, roughly 30% occurring once. The TCR was taken from a woman between 18 and 50 years old in good health. The J gene is TRBJ2-4, the V gene TRBV20-1, with a possible D match to TRBD1 (5 bases). Sequenced material: PBMCs. CDR3 coding DNA: TGCAGTGCTGACAGAAACATTCAGTACTTC. It translates to CSADRNIQYF.